These 23 T cell receptor beta chains were all obtained from the same sample, sequenced in a study of cytomegalovirus exposure and HLA in healthy donors. TCRdb's copy holds only in-frame clones and misses some; the assay was immunoSEQ multiplex PCR. The data show 130,000 or so clones, roughly 89% seen once. Sequenced: PBMCs. The receptors shown here come from a woman aged 18-30 years in good health and CMV-seropositive.

The chain links TRBV27 to TRBJ2-7, with 12 bases identical to TRBD2. The CDR3 consists of 15 residues. The V segment lost 7 bases and the J segment 2 bases; nucleotides outside the gene matches: 6. Germline CDR1 is MNHEY and CDR2 is SMNVEV (reference sequence). The CDR3 loop is CASTSLAGGAYEQYF. For the CDR3, the DNA is TGTGCCAGCACCTCACTAGCGGGGGGCGCCTACGAGCAGTACTTC.

The V call is TRBV5-6, the J call TRBJ1-3; 9 bases line up with TRBD1. Germline V gene lookup returns CDR1 SGHDT and CDR2 YYEEEE. CDR3 length: 17 residues. V lost 0 bases and J lost 4; bases outside the gene matches: 8. Here the CDR3 reads CASSLVAGTGFGNTIYF. The DNA for the CDR3 is TGTGCCAGCAGCTTGGTTGCTGGGACAGGGTTCGGAAACACCATATATTTT.

V is TRBV9 and J is TRBJ2-1; D possibly corresponds to TRBD2 (6 bases). This CDR3 has 17 residues. Germline V gives CDR1 SGDLS, CDR2 YYNGEE. Trimming removed 0 bases from V and 0 bases from J, with 13 bases in between. The CDR3 DNA follows: TGTGCCAGCAGCGTAGGTCGGGGGTCTAGCTCCTACAATGAGCAGTTCTTC. This codes for CASSVGRGSSSYNEQFF.

The V call is TRBV27, the J call TRBJ1-6, with 7 bases lining up with TRBD1. J lost 8 bases, V lost 5 bases, and 6 bases had no gene match. The germline V gene encodes CDR1 MNHEY and CDR2 SMNVEV (reference sequence). The CDR3 is 14 residues long. This CDR3 is CASSRDSAYSPLHF. The CDR3, as DNA: TGTGCCAGCAGTCGGGACAGCGCGTATTCACCCCTCCACTTT.

The chain links TRBV7-6 to TRBJ2-1, with a weak D call TRBD2 (5 bases). Trimming left V 1 base short and J 5 bases short, with 15 bases between. CDR1 and CDR2 from the germline V gene are SGHVS and FNYEAQ. CDR3 length: 16 amino acids. The CDR3: CASSLDGGPPNNEQFF. DNA for the CDR3: TGTGCCAGCAGCTTAGACGGCGGGCCCCCAAACAATGAGCAGTTCTTC.

The chain couples TRBV7-3 to TRBJ2-7; 8 bases fit TRBD2. This CDR3 contains 14 residues. CDR1 SGHTA and CDR2 FQGTGA come from the germline V gene. V lost 1 base to trimming and J lost 2 bases; unmatched junction nucleotides: 1. DNA for the CDR3: TGTGCCAGCAGCTTAAACGGGGGGGCCTACGAGCAGTACTTC. Its protein is CASSLNGGAYEQYF.

V gene TRBV7-8 combines with J gene TRBJ2-5; TRBD2 is a possible D gene (5 bases). CDR1 is SGHVS and CDR2 is FQNEAQ in the germline V gene. The CDR3 has 16 amino acids. V lost 3 bases and J lost 3, with 17 bases in between. CDR3 nucleotide sequence: TGTGCCAGCAGCTTTAAAGCGGAGGTGGGAGAAGAGACCCAGTACTTC. Translation gives CASSFKAEVGEETQYF.

V gene TRBV5-1 combines with J gene TRBJ1-4; D uncertain. CDR3 length equals 15 residues. V was pared by 1 base and J by 0 bases, with 7 bases between. The germline V gene has CDR1 SGHRS and CDR2 YFSETQ. CDR3 in amino acids: CASSLQTPTNEKLFF. In nucleotides, the CDR3 is TGCGCCAGCAGCTTGCAGACACCAACTAATGAAAAACTGTTTTTT.

The V and J genes are TRBV9 and TRBJ2-7; D is possibly TRBD1 (7 bases). This CDR3 is built from 14 residues. Germline CDR1 and CDR2: SGDLS and YYNGEE. Trimming took off 4 bases at V and 1 base at J, with 12 bases between the two ends. The CDR3 is CASSLTGTSYEQYF. The DNA of the CDR3 is TGTGCCAGCAGCCTGACAGGGACTTCCTACGAGCAGTACTTC.

The chain carries TRBV30 and TRBJ1-1, with D possibly matching TRBD1 (5 bases). The V end was cut by 8 bases, the J end by 0 bases, with 22 bases between. This CDR3 region has 16 residues. Germline-derived CDR1 and CDR2 are GTSNPN and SVGIG (reference sequence). The CDR3 DNA follows: TGTGCCGGGAAAGGGGTGACTTTCGAAATGAACACTGAAGCTTTCTTT. This encodes CAGKGVTFEMNTEAFF.

The V gene is TRBV19, the J gene TRBJ2-1, with TRBD2 matching over 13 bases. The V and J ends lost 5 bases and 7 bases, in that order; junction bases with no gene match: 5. The CDR3 covers 15 residues. In germline, CDR1 is LNHDA, CDR2 SQIVND (reference sequence). CDR3 region: CASSPGTSGVNEQFF. The DNA of the CDR3 is TGTGCCAGTAGTCCCGGGACTAGCGGGGTTAATGAGCAGTTCTTC.

The rearrangement joins TRBV28 to TRBJ1-2; tentative D call: TRBD1 (6 bases). Germline values: CDR1 MDHEN, CDR2 SYDVKM. With 2 bases removed from V and 0 bases from J, the gap between germline ends came to 13 bases. The CDR3 loop spans 16 amino acids. The CDR3 bases are TGTGCCAGCAGTTTAGGGGGGGGCAGTACTAACTATGGCTACACCTTC. Protein sequence: CASSLGGGSTNYGYTF.

The CDR3 region has the DNA TGTGCCAGCAGGGAACCACAAATGCTCGAAGCTTTCTTT. Translated: CASREPQMLEAFF. This chain links TRBV6-1 with TRBJ1-1, with unresolved D. The CDR3 runs to 13 residues. Trimming took 6 bases from V and 8 from J, leaving 16 bases between them. Germline V lookup: CDR1 MNHNS, CDR2 SASEGT.

The V call is TRBV27, the J call TRBJ2-7; D ambiguous. Germline assignment: CDR1 MNHEY and CDR2 SMNVEV (reference sequence). V dropped 2 bases and J dropped 2 bases, with 7 bases sitting between them. The CDR3 loop spans 13 amino acids. The CDR3 DNA reads TGTGCCAGCAGTTTACGAACAGCCTACGAGCAGTACTTC. It codes for CASSLRTAYEQYF.

The chain employs TRBV29-1 and TRBJ1-1; D is unclear. Deletions cut 0 bases from V and 0 bases from J, with 8 bases between. This CDR3 is built from 14 residues. Germline loops: CDR1 SQVTM, CDR2 ANQGSEA. Written as DNA, the CDR3 is TGCAGCGTTGAAGATTCGCGTCTGAACACTGAAGCTTTCTTT. This encodes CSVEDSRLNTEAFF. Full variable domain (missing parts from reference TRBV29-1 and TRBJ1-1): SAVISQKPSRDICQRGTSLTIQCQVDSQVTMMFWYRQQPGQSLTLIATANQGSEATYESGFVIDKFPISRPNLTFSTLTVSNMSPEDSSIYLCSVEDSRLNTEAFFGQGTRLTVV.

The chain joins TRBV6-1 to TRBJ2-1; possibly TRBD2 for D (6 bases). Trimming took 7 bases from V and 8 from J, leaving 12 bases between them. CDR1 is MNHNS and CDR2 is SASEGT in the germline V gene. This CDR3 spans 12 amino acids. The CDR3 DNA reads TGTGCCAGCATTCGGGACTCCGATGAGCAGTTCTTC. Its translation: CASIRDSDEQFF.

This chain joins TRBV11-2 and TRBJ2-7; 11 bases are a match to TRBD2. Germline V lookup: CDR1 SGHAT, CDR2 FQNNGV. The CDR3 extends over 15 amino acids. Trimming took 1 base from V and 2 from J; bases not matched to a gene: 1. In DNA, the CDR3 is TGTGCCAGCAGCTTAGGGACTAGCGGGCCCTACGAGCAGTACTTC. It encodes CASSLGTSGPYEQYF.

The V gene is TRBV4-1, the J gene TRBJ2-5; tentative D call: TRBD1 (5 bases). V lost 0 bases and J lost 1, with 12 bases in between. The CDR3 sequence is 16 residues long. Germline CDR1 reads MGHRA; CDR2 reads YSYEKL. CDR3 in amino acids: CASSQDGQGGQETQYF. In DNA, the CDR3 is TGCGCCAGCAGCCAAGATGGGCAGGGCGGCCAAGAGACCCAGTACTTC.

J is TRBJ1-2 and V is TRBV6-1, with D perhaps TRBD1 (5 bases). V lost 5 bases and J lost 3, with 7 bases in between. Germline V gene sequence: CDR1 MNHNS, CDR2 SASEGT. The CDR3 runs 12 residues. The CDR3 protein is CASSTQDYGYTF. The DNA of the CDR3 is TGTGCCAGCAGTACACAGGACTATGGCTACACCTTC.

The rearrangement uses TRBV6-5 and TRBJ1-5; D not certain. CDR1 MNHEY and CDR2 SVGAGI come from the germline V gene. Deletions cut 6 bases from V and 0 bases from J, with 6 bases between. This CDR3 is 13 amino acids long. The CDR3 reads CASRRDSNQPQHF. The CDR3 DNA reads TGTGCCAGCAGAAGAGATAGCAATCAGCCCCAGCATTTT.

The gene calls are TRBV25-1 and TRBJ2-7, with TRBD1 matching over 7 bases. The junction had 1 base not matched to a gene; V was cut back by 4 bases and J by 4 bases. Germline CDR1 and CDR2: MGHDK and SYGVNS. The CDR3 covers 12 residues. CDR3 nucleotides: TGTGCCAGCAGTGTACAGGGGTACGAGCAGTACTTC. Its protein product is CASSVQGYEQYF.

This rearrangement joins TRBV15 to TRBJ2-1, with D possibly being TRBD1 (7 bases). The ends were cut back, 8 bases at V and 7 bases at J, with 12 bases in the middle. CDR3 size: 12 residues. The germline gives CDR1 LNHNV, CDR2 YYDKDF (reference sequence). CDR3 protein: CATGAGGNEQFF. In DNA form, the CDR3 reads TGTGCCACCGGCGCAGGGGGGAATGAGCAGTTCTTC.

The J gene is TRBJ1-5, the V gene TRBV6-1; 7 bases line up with TRBD1. The ends lost 7 bases at V and 4 bases at J; junction bases unmatched: 4. CDR3 length equals 13 residues. The germline CDR1 and CDR2 sequences are MNHNS and SASEGT. The chain's CDR3 is CASMGQNNQPQHF. CDR3 nucleotide sequence: TGTGCCAGCATGGGACAGAATAATCAGCCCCAGCATTTT.